Listed here are 4 T cell receptor beta chains from one sample, sequenced in a study of molecular identifiers for immune sequencing clone quantification (dated by TCRdb to 2017 to 2018). Library preparation was by PCR. TCRdb shows the sequencer as NextSeq 500. TCRdb's own reprocessing of the public reads used fastp at Q25 and MiXCR and kept productive beta chains. Every CDR3 protein is listed once, alongside the most common genes and DNA of its rows. Across this sample there are 85,000 to 100,000 distinct CDR3 sequences, with more than 20% seen only once. 0.94% of the sample belongs to the ten largest clones. What was sequenced was naive CD8+ T cells from blood, with Jurkat cell RNA spiked in. The cell subset or site label, as the study defines it: FACS-sorted CD8+CD4-CCR7+CD45RA+ naive T cells. The receptors were sampled from a human donor in good health. Some libraries in this study had Jurkat cell RNA spiked in.

Remarks on this clonotype: A read error is possible here, since a much larger clone lies one base away. The V gene is TRBV7-9, the J gene TRBJ1-1; D is perhaps TRBD1 (6 bases). The germline V and J ends were trimmed by 5 bases and 7 bases, with 14 bases remaining between them. The CDR3 is 13 amino acids. CDR1 and CDR2 from the germline V gene are SEHNR and FQNEAQ (reference sequence). CDR3 sequence reads: CASSDGRGGEAFF. The CDR3 DNA reads TGTGCCAGCAGCGATGGCAGGGGTGGTGAAGCTTTCTTT.

Many counts were recorded for this clonotype. The chain has TRBV15 and TRBJ2-7; possible D gene TRBD2, 5 bases. V was clipped by 3 bases and J by 4 bases, with 10 bases between them. The CDR3 is 13 amino acids. Germline V lookup: CDR1 LNHNV, CDR2 YYDKDF (reference sequence). The CDR3 sequence is CATSSDRDYEQYF. In DNA form, the CDR3 reads TGTGCCACCAGCAGCGACCGGGATTACGAGCAGTACTTC.

This clonotype was counted a few times. The rearrangement links TRBV30 to TRBJ2-7; no clear D. Trimming removed 0 bases from V and 4 bases from J, with 7 bases in between. The germline CDR1 and CDR2 sequences are GTSNPN and SVGIG (reference sequence). CDR3 length: 12 amino acids. The CDR3 DNA sequence: TGTGCCTGGAGTGTAGGTTTTTACGAGCAGTACTTC. Encoded protein: CAWSVGFYEQYF.

This clonotype was counted ten times or more. The chain carries TRBV9 and TRBJ1-1; D call uncertain. Between the trimmed V and J ends, which lost 7 bases and 1 base, there was a span of 11 bases. The CDR3 has 13 amino acids. The germline gives CDR1 SGDLS, CDR2 YYNGEE. The CDR3 reads CASAKGGNTEAFF. DNA for the CDR3: TGTGCCAGCGCCAAAGGAGGGAACACTGAAGCTTTCTTT.